This entry lists 25 T cell receptor beta chains sequenced from one sample in a study of CD8 T cells in Susac syndrome. Reverse transcription of roughly 0.45 to 1 ug RNA used random hexamers. TCRdb reprocessed the immunoSEQ multiplex PCR reads via MiXCR and lists one record per CDR3 protein. Among more than 150,000 distinct CDR3 sequences listed, around 95% were seen once. The sample taken for sequencing was CD8+ T cells from PBMCs. Receptors were obtained from a human donor with multiple sclerosis.

V and J are TRBV29-1 and TRBJ2-1; D perhaps matches TRBD1 (5 bases). The V gene lost 2 bases and the J gene lost 8 bases, with 13 bases spanning the gap. The CDR3 covers 13 residues. Germline CDR1 and CDR2: SQVTM and ANQGSEA. CDR3 DNA sequence: TGCAGCGTTGAAACTGAGTCAGGGCATGAGCAGTTCTTC. Encoded protein: CSVETESGHEQFF.

The chain has TRBV5-1 and TRBJ1-6; D not certain. The CDR3 is 14 amino acids. V shed 0 bases and J shed 10 bases, with 11 bases lying between them. Germline lookup yields CDR1 SGHRS and CDR2 YFSETQ. Written as DNA, the CDR3 is TGCGCCAGCAGCTTGGGGGCGGAGGACTCACCCCTCCACTTT. It is translated as CASSLGAEDSPLHF.

The chain uses TRBV7-9 and TRBJ2-3; TRBD2 aligns across 8 bases. V was clipped by 4 bases and J by 2 bases; unmatched bases: 5. Germline V gene data show CDR1 as SEHNR and CDR2 as FQNEAQ (reference sequence). This CDR3 has 15 residues. Written as DNA, the CDR3 is TGTGCCAGCAGCTCGGGACTAGGAGCCACAGATACGCAGTATTTT. Protein product: CASSSGLGATDTQYF.

This chain uses TRBV29-1 with TRBJ2-2; tentative D call: TRBD2 (6 bases). The CDR3 length is 14 residues. CDR1 is SQVTM and CDR2 is ANQGSEA in the germline V gene. V lost 3 bases and J 7 bases, leaving 15 bases between the germline ends. The CDR3 here is CSVDLIAAGGELFF. The CDR3 DNA is TGCAGCGTTGATTTAATAGCGGCGGGCGGGGAGCTGTTTTTT.

The chain carries TRBV12-3 or TRBV12-4 and TRBJ2-3, with 8 bases aligning to TRBD2. The CDR3 has 14 residues. Germline trimming cut 6 bases from V and 5 bases from J; bases unmatched to any gene: 7. This CDR3 is CASRNGGAGDTQYF. The CDR3 DNA reads TGTGCCAGCAGAAACGGGGGGGCCGGAGATACGCAGTATTTT.

The chain links TRBV20-1 to TRBJ1-6; D unclear. Germline V gene lookup returns CDR1 DFQATT and CDR2 SNEGSKA (reference sequence). The V gene lost 2 bases and the J gene lost 11 bases, with 16 bases spanning the gap. The CDR3 length is 14 residues. CDR3 protein: CSARSMASTPPLHF. The CDR3 coding sequence is TGCAGTGCTAGATCCATGGCCTCGACCCCACCCCTCCACTTT.

This chain links TRBV20-1 with TRBJ2-3; D remains unclear. Germline V lookup: CDR1 DFQATT, CDR2 SNEGSKA (reference sequence). Trimming cost V 6 bases and J 8 bases, with 24 bases left between them. The CDR3 runs to 15 residues. The CDR3 sequence is CSADPDSPGQGTQYF. In nucleotides, the CDR3 is TGCAGTGCAGACCCTGACTCTCCCGGGCAAGGTACGCAGTATTTT.

This clonotype appeared a single time. The chain recombines TRBV30 with TRBJ2-7; weak D call: TRBD2 (5 bases). The germline gives CDR1 GTSNPN, CDR2 SVGIG (reference sequence). This CDR3 contains 14 residues. V shed 3 bases and J shed 6 bases, with 18 bases lying between them. This CDR3 is CAWSGPGGSAEQYF. The CDR3 DNA reads TGTGCCTGGAGCGGACCAGGCGGGTCAGCCGAGCAGTACTTC.

The chain carries TRBV3-1 and TRBJ1-2; D remains unclear. CDR3 length: 13 amino acids. V lost 4 bases, J lost 3 bases, and 9 bases lay in between. Germline values: CDR1 LGHDT, CDR2 YNNKEL (reference sequence). CDR3 coding DNA: TGTGCCAGCAGCCTCGAGACGTACTATGGCTACACCTTC. Protein sequence: CASSLETYYGYTF.

This chain uses TRBV15 with TRBJ2-7; possibly TRBD1 or TRBD2 for D (5 bases each). CDR1 and CDR2 (germline): LNHNV, YYDKDF (reference sequence). The CDR3 spans 20 residues. V was shortened by 0 bases and J by 1 base, with 25 bases between the two germline ends. As DNA, the CDR3 is TGTGCCACCAGCAGAGATTTTCCCGAAGCGGAAGGGGTTCATTCCTACGAGCAGTACTTC. It is translated as CATSRDFPEAEGVHSYEQYF.

The chain joins TRBV29-1 to TRBJ2-1; D is unclear. The CDR3 is 11 amino acids. The ends were cut back, 3 bases at V and 4 bases at J, with 4 bases in the middle. The germline gives CDR1 SQVTM, CDR2 ANQGSEA. CDR3 amino acids: CSVETYNEQFF. CDR3 nucleotide sequence: TGCAGCGTTGAGACTTACAATGAGCAGTTCTTC.

This chain joins TRBV9 and TRBJ2-7; 13 bases are shared with TRBD2. The germline V gene has CDR1 SGDLS and CDR2 YYNGEE. CDR3 length equals 16 residues. The V gene end was trimmed by 3 bases and the J gene end by 3 bases; junction bases not matched to a gene: 6. CDR3 DNA sequence: TGTGCCAGCAGCGAGGGGACTAGCGGGGAGAACTACGAGCAGTACTTC. Translation gives CASSEGTSGENYEQYF.

V usage is TRBV19 and J usage is TRBJ2-3, with unresolved D. V was clipped by 3 bases and J by 3 bases, with 4 bases between them. Germline CDR1 is LNHDA and CDR2 is SQIVND (reference sequence). This CDR3 spans 12 amino acids. Here the CDR3 reads CASSIPTDTQYF. CDR3 bases: TGTGCCAGTAGTATCCCAACAGATACGCAGTATTTT. The variable domain in full, completed from reference TRBV19 and TRBJ2-3, reads DGGITQSPKYLFRKEGQNVTLSCEQNLNHDAMYWYRQDPGQGLRLIYYSQIVNDFQKGDIAEGYSVSREKKESFPLTVTSAQKNPTAFYLCASSIPTDTQYFGPGTRLTVL.

As concerns this clonotype: A read error may account for a junction end that differs from germline. This chain uses TRBV29-1 with TRBJ1-4, with D maybe TRBD1 (5 bases). Germline V gene data show CDR1 as SQVTM and CDR2 as ANQGSEA. The CDR3 consists of 15 residues. The DNA for the CDR3 is TGCAGCGTTGTCCTGGGAGGACACTTAAATGAAAAACCGTTTTTT. This sequence encodes CSVVLGGHLNEKPFF.

The gene calls are TRBV21-1 and TRBJ1-1. TRBV21-1 is labeled a pseudogene. CDR3 length: 12 residues. The CDR3 coding sequence is TGTGCCAGCAGCGGTGGGACATCTGAGGCTTTCTTT. Translated, it gives CASSGGTSEAFF.

This chain connects TRBV20-1 to TRBJ1-1; D unresolved. The CDR3 is 10 residues long. Germline V gene sequence: CDR1 DFQATT, CDR2 SNEGSKA (reference sequence). V was cut by 6 bases and J by 11 bases, with 13 bases left in between. The CDR3 is CSAIGPVAFF. CDR3 DNA: TGCAGTGCGATCGGACCTGTGGCTTTCTTT.

The chain joins TRBV25-1 to TRBJ2-7, with D perhaps assigned TRBD1 or TRBD2 (5 bases each). CDR1 and CDR2 from the germline V gene are MGHDK and SYGVNS. V was clipped by 8 bases and J by 3 bases, with 14 bases between them. The CDR3 has 13 residues. The CDR3 bases are TGTGCCAGCGGGCTAGGGGACGGCTACGAGCAGTACTTC. It specifies CASGLGDGYEQYF.

V usage is TRBV12-3 or TRBV12-4 and J usage is TRBJ2-7, with D perhaps matching TRBD2 (6 bases). V dropped 6 bases and J dropped 1 base, with 10 bases sitting between them. CDR3 size: 13 residues. The CDR3: CASSLGTSYEQYV. The CDR3 bases are TGTGCCAGCAGCCTCGGGACTTCCTACGAGCAGTACGTC.

The chain links TRBV30 to TRBJ2-7; D remains ambiguous. CDR1 is GTSNPN, CDR2 SVGIG, per germline (reference sequence). The CDR3 contains 10 residues. Trimming left V 1 base short and J 5 bases short, with 3 bases between. The CDR3 region has the DNA TGTGCCTGGAGTGCGGACGAGCAGTACGTC. This gives the protein CAWSADEQYV.

The chain links TRBV6-6 to TRBJ2-5; D might be TRBD2 (5 bases). V was cut by 5 bases and J by 2 bases, with 15 bases left in between. CDR1 is MNHNY and CDR2 is SVGAGI in the germline V gene (reference sequence). The CDR3 contains 15 residues. The chain's CDR3 is CASSTEDLTQETQYF. CDR3 bases: TGTGCCAGCAGTACGGAGGACCTAACTCAAGAGACCCAGTACTTC.

The genes are TRBV20-1 and TRBJ2-7; D ambiguous. Trimming pared 3 bases from V and 1 base from J, leaving 16 bases between. The CDR3 is 15 residues long. Germline CDR1 DFQATT, CDR2 SNEGSKA (reference sequence). For the CDR3, the DNA is TGCAGTGCTAGGCGTAGAGACGGAAATTCCTACGAGCAGTACTTC. Residues: CSARRRDGNSYEQYF.

With regard to this clonotype: At one boundary the junction diverges from the germline segment, which might be a read error. The chain is built from TRBV29-1 and TRBJ2-1; D is possibly TRBD2 (6 bases). In germline, CDR1 is SQVTM, CDR2 ANQGSEA. The CDR3 has 10 amino acids. The CDR3 sequence: CSVDLTGLLF. CDR3 nucleotides: TGCAGCGTTGATTTGACGGGACTCCTCTTC.

The chain couples TRBV7-9 to TRBJ2-5; D gene uncertain. The end of the DNA fits TRBJ2-1 better, so the J call may be wrong. Germline CDR1 is SEHNR and CDR2 is FQNEAQ (reference sequence). The CDR3 is 13 amino acids. This chain's CDR3 is CASSLVGPEDQFF. CDR3 DNA: TGTGCCAGCAGCTTAGTAGGGCCCGAGGACCAGTTCTTC.

The chain carries TRBV27 and TRBJ2-5, with D perhaps TRBD1 (6 bases). Trimming removed 6 bases from V and 5 bases from J, with 16 bases in between. The CDR3 has 14 amino acids. Germline CDR1 reads MNHEY; CDR2 reads SMNVEV (reference sequence). The CDR3 reads CASRHRDFRETQYF. The CDR3 bases are TGTGCCAGCAGGCACAGGGATTTCAGGGAGACCCAGTACTTC.

The chain joins TRBV28 to TRBJ2-7, with TRBD1 matching over 10 bases. The CDR3 runs 14 residues. CDR1 is MDHEN, CDR2 SYDVKM, per germline. V trimming: 7 bases; J trimming: 5 bases; junction bases outside the gene matches: 8. DNA for the CDR3: TGTGCCAGCACCGAAAGGGACAGGGGCCACGAGCAGTACGTC. The encoded protein is CASTERDRGHEQYV.